These T cell receptor beta chains were read from a single sample in a study of T-cell memory formation after mild COVID-19. TCRdb re-called the 5' RACE reads through MiXCR, storing one row per CDR3 protein. The table has fewer than 700,000 distinct CDR3 sequences, less than 25% seen once. Sequencing was carried out using PBMCs or a T cell subset sorted from them (not recorded which). Every receptor here comes from an adult woman who had mild COVID-19 (a few samples of this study predate the infection). Cell type and time point are not known. Both conserved end residues are part of each CDR3. D genes are given only for firm matches. The listing skips clone size in some rows; elsewhere it reads once, few, many or a size class.

d_gene | j_gene | abundance | v_gene | CDR3nt | CDR3aa
TRBD1 | TRBJ2-4 | few | TRBV6-5 | TGTGCCAGCAGTTACGTGGGACAGGGATTAAACATTCAGTACTTC | CASSYVGQGLNIQYF
- | TRBJ1-2 | - | TRBV6-4 | TGTGCCAGCACCTCAAGGGGTAGTTATGGCTACACCTTC | CASTSRGSYGYTF
TRBD1 | TRBJ2-5 | few | TRBV4-2 | TGTGCCAGCAGCCAAGAGTGGAGACAGGGGACAGGGACCCAGTACTTC | CASSQEWRQGTGTQYF
- | TRBJ2-1 | - | TRBV2 | TGTGCCAGCAGTGAAAATGTTTACAATGAGCAGTTCTTC | CASSENVYNEQFF
- | TRBJ1-1 | - | TRBV12-3/TRBV12-4 | TGTGCCAGCAAGTCGGGGGATAAACCTTACACTGAAGCTTTCTTT | CASKSGDKPYTEAFF
- | TRBJ2-1 | - | TRBV12-3/TRBV12-4 | TGTGCCAGCAGTTTATATGGAGGGAATGAGCAGTTCTTC | CASSLYGGNEQFF
- | TRBJ2-7 | few | TRBV9 | TGTGCCAGCAGCACGCCGGAGGCCAACATCTACGAGCAGTACTTC | CASSTPEANIYEQYF
TRBD2 | TRBJ2-1 | - | TRBV11-3 | TGTGCCAGCAGCCCAAGTCAAGCGGGAGGGCCGACCTTC | CASSPSQAGGPTF
- | TRBJ2-2 | - | TRBV5-4 | TGTGCCAGCAGCTTGGGACTCCGTAACACCGGGGAGCTGTTTTTT | CASSLGLRNTGELFF
- | TRBJ1-1 | once | TRBV6-1 | TGTGCCAGCTTCCTCTACGGAGCTTTCTTT | CASFLYGAFF